A single sample gave rise to the 27 T cell receptor beta chains below, sequenced in a study of shared clonotypes between healthy human individuals. Profiling relied on immunoSEQ multiplex PCR, and the TCRdb table lists in-frame clones only, not all of them. Found here are over a million clones, approximately 72% of them singletons; the top ten hold roughly 1.4%. The sample taken for sequencing was memory CD4+ T cells sorted from blood. The subset was: CD45RA-negative fraction. All receptors come from a man aged 18 to 29 in good health.

The V gene is TRBV30, the J gene TRBJ2-2, with 8 nucleotides matching TRBD1. With 4 bases clipped from V and 7 bases from J, the junction kept 8 bases outside the gene matches. This CDR3 is 14 amino acids long. The germline gives CDR1 GTSNPN, CDR2 SVGIG (reference sequence). Written as DNA, the CDR3 is TGTGCCTGGAAGGGTCCAGGGGGCCACGGGGAGCTGTTTTTT. It yields the protein CAWKGPGGHGELFF.

The rearrangement joins TRBV6-1 to TRBJ1-1; TRBD1 matches 9 bases. The length of the CDR3 is 14 residues. The germline V gene encodes CDR1 MNHNS and CDR2 SASEGT. The V segment lost 7 bases and the J segment 2 bases; nucleotides outside the gene matches: 5. CDR3 region: CASTQQGANTEAFF. In DNA form, the CDR3 reads TGTGCCAGCACCCAACAGGGGGCAAACACTGAAGCTTTCTTT.

The rearrangement links TRBV7-8 to TRBJ1-4; no definite D call. The CDR3 has 17 residues. V was cut by 1 base and J by 8 bases, with 20 bases left in between. Germline V CDR1 and CDR2: SGHVS, FQNEAQ. The CDR3 DNA sequence: TGTGCCAGCAGCTTAGAAGACCCCCGGGGTCCGAACGAAAAACTGTTTTTT. Encoded protein: CASSLEDPRGPNEKLFF.

This rearrangement joins TRBV30 to TRBJ2-7, with D possibly being TRBD1 (5 bases). This CDR3 comprises 15 residues. Germline V gives CDR1 GTSNPN, CDR2 SVGIG (reference sequence). The V end lost 0 bases, the J end lost 6 bases, and 18 bases lay between the germline ends. The CDR3 spells CAWSVRTSIASEQYF. DNA of the CDR3: TGTGCCTGGAGTGTCCGGACATCGATTGCGTCCGAGCAGTACTTC.

The V and J genes are TRBV12-5 and TRBJ1-5; TRBD1 might be the D (5 bases). Trimming shortened V by 5 bases and J by 8 bases, and 28 bases separated the two germline ends. This CDR3 has 18 residues. Germline assignment: CDR1 LGHNT and CDR2 FRNRAP. The CDR3 DNA reads TGTGCTAGTGGTCCTGCATCCCCCCGGGGCCCTAGGGAGGAGCCCCAGCATTTT. Protein: CASGPASPRGPREEPQHF.

The chain joins TRBV20-1 to TRBJ2-5, with D perhaps being TRBD1 or TRBD2 (6 bases each). The CDR3 consists of 11 residues. V dropped 5 bases and J dropped 10 bases, with 14 bases sitting between them. Germline CDR1 reads DFQATT; CDR2 reads SNEGSKA (reference sequence). CDR3 nucleotide sequence: TGCAGTGCTCAAGGGGGTAGCGGCCAGTACTTC. This sequence encodes CSAQGGSGQYF.

The table lists this clone with a few counts. CDR3 DNA: TGTGCCAGCAGGGGACAGGGGTGGTACGTTGATTCACCCCTCCACTTT. Encoded protein: CASRGQGWYVDSPLHF. This rearrangement joins TRBV27 to TRBJ1-6; TRBD1 agrees at 10 bases. J lost 8 bases, V lost 6 bases, and 10 bases had no gene match. The CDR3 consists of 16 residues. The germline CDR1 and CDR2 sequences are MNHEY and SMNVEV (reference sequence).

In the case of this clone: Other DNA variants within this sample encode the same CDR3. The V gene is TRBV29-1, the J gene TRBJ1-1; D is unclear. Trimming took off 4 bases at V and 0 bases at J, with 6 bases between the two ends. Germline V gene data show CDR1 as SQVTM and CDR2 as ANQGSEA. The CDR3 spans 12 residues. The CDR3: CSVGQLNTEAFF. CDR3 sequence (DNA): TGCAGCGTTGGACAATTGAACACTGAAGCTTTCTTT.

V gene TRBV5-1 combines with J gene TRBJ2-1, with D unresolved. The CDR3 spans 15 residues. Germline CDR1 and CDR2: SGHRS and YFSETQ. Trimming pared 0 bases from V and 0 bases from J, leaving 7 bases between. The CDR3 spells CASSLDSGSYNEQFF. CDR3 DNA: TGCGCCAGCAGCTTGGATTCGGGCTCCTACAATGAGCAGTTCTTC.

The chain uses TRBV11-2 and TRBJ1-2; the D gene is possibly TRBD1 (6 bases). Germline lookup yields CDR1 SGHAT and CDR2 FQNNGV. The CDR3 runs 14 residues. The V gene lost 5 bases and the J gene lost 2 bases, with 12 bases spanning the gap. CDR3 protein: CASSRGTPNYGYTF. CDR3 in DNA: TGTGCCAGCAGCAGAGGGACACCAAACTATGGCTACACCTTC.

Notes on this clone: Distinct nucleotide sequences in the sample also encode this CDR3. V and J are TRBV5-1 and TRBJ1-1; the match to TRBD1 covers 7 bases. Germline V CDR1 and CDR2: SGHRS, YFSETQ. The CDR3 is 13 amino acids. After removal of 2 bases from V and 4 bases from J, the junction contained 2 bases not matched to a gene. CDR3 bases: TGCGCCAGCAGCTTCCCAGGGGGCACTGAAGCTTTCTTT. Its translation is CASSFPGGTEAFF.

The chain combines TRBV19 with TRBJ1-1; 9 bases line up with TRBD1. CDR3 length: 15 residues. The V gene's germline CDR1 is LNHDA and CDR2 SQIVND (reference sequence). V shed 5 bases and J 5 bases; nucleotides not matched to a gene: 9. The CDR3 DNA reads as TGTGCCAGTAGTGCCCGGGACAGGGCCGGAACTGAAGCTTTCTTT. Its protein is CASSARDRAGTEAFF.

This clone showed up just once. The V and J genes are TRBV7-8 and TRBJ2-1; D is uncertain. Trimming took off 1 base at V and 4 bases at J, with 11 bases between the two ends. The CDR3 consists of 15 residues. The germline CDR1 and CDR2 sequences are SGHVS and FQNEAQ. The CDR3 is CASSLVDLKYNEQFF. The DNA for the CDR3 is TGTGCCAGCAGCTTAGTAGATCTCAAGTACAATGAGCAGTTCTTC.

The count of this clone is one. This chain links TRBV5-4 with TRBJ2-3; 7 bases are shared with TRBD1. Trimming took 4 bases from V and 3 from J; bases not matched to a gene: 8. The CDR3 is made up of 15 amino acids. Germline V gene sequence: CDR1 SGHNT, CDR2 YYREEE (reference sequence). CDR3 region: CASSRQGMETDTQYF. As DNA, the CDR3 is TGTGCCAGCAGCCGACAGGGTATGGAGACAGATACGCAGTATTTT.

This sequence joins TRBV18 and TRBJ2-4; D possibly corresponds to TRBD2 (5 bases). Germline CDR1 KGHSH, CDR2 LQKENI. V gave up 0 bases and J gave up 5 bases, with 17 bases separating them. CDR3 length: 17 amino acids. The CDR3 spells CASSPPGLGLRENIQYF. Written as DNA, the CDR3 is TGTGCCAGCTCACCACCAGGACTGGGATTGCGGGAAAACATTCAGTACTTC.

The J gene is TRBJ2-5, the V gene TRBV10-2; D could derive from TRBD1 or TRBD2 (5 bases each). V was clipped by 0 bases and J by 8 bases, with 13 bases between them. This CDR3 region has 14 residues. Germline CDR1 and CDR2: WSHSY and SAAADI. The CDR3 DNA is TGCGCCAGCAGTGAGTCGGGACGGATAGTCACCCAGTACTTC. Translating gives CASSESGRIVTQYF.

The chain combines TRBV7-2 with TRBJ2-3, with 8 nucleotides matching TRBD1. The CDR3 spans 15 residues. The ends lost 4 bases at V and 5 bases at J; junction bases unmatched: 8. Germline values: CDR1 SGHTA, CDR2 FQGNSA. CDR3 bases: TGTGCCAGCAGCTGGAGGGGGACAGGTCAAGATACGCAGTATTTT. The encoded protein is CASSWRGTGQDTQYF.

V gene TRBV5-1 combines with J gene TRBJ1-4; D call uncertain. The CDR3 has 14 residues. The V end lost 4 bases, the J end lost 3 bases, and 10 bases lay between the germline ends. Germline V CDR1 and CDR2: SGHRS, YFSETQ. In DNA, the CDR3 is TGCGCCAGCAGCCTACAAGCCTCTAATGAAAAACTGTTTTTT. As protein: CASSLQASNEKLFF.

The chain links TRBV6-1 to TRBJ1-5; D perhaps matches TRBD1 (6 bases). The CDR3 is 13 amino acids. The V gene lost 5 bases and the J gene lost 6 bases, with 11 bases spanning the gap. Per the germline V gene, CDR1 is MNHNS and CDR2 is SASEGT. For the CDR3, the DNA is TGTGCCAGCAGTCTTCAGGGGTCTCAGCCCCAGCATTTT. This encodes CASSLQGSQPQHF.

The J gene is TRBJ1-1, the V gene TRBV29-1; no clear D gene. Germline CDR1 SQVTM, CDR2 ANQGSEA. V was pared by 7 bases and J by 6 bases, with 12 bases between. This CDR3 has 11 residues. The CDR3 loop is CSGQTSAEAFF. Written as DNA, the CDR3 is TGCAGCGGCCAGACAAGCGCTGAAGCTTTCTTT.

V usage is TRBV6-5 and J usage is TRBJ2-7; TRBD2 agrees at 11 bases. Germline V lookup: CDR1 MNHEY, CDR2 SVGAGI. V gave up 10 bases and J gave up 6 bases; unmatched junction bases: 8. The CDR3 runs to 13 residues. CDR3 in DNA: TGTGCCACTACGACTAGCGGGACTGGCGAGCAGTACTTC. As protein: CATTTSGTGEQYF.

The chain has TRBV6-5 and TRBJ2-7; 13 nucleotides align to TRBD2. Unmatched junction bases numbered 2, after V lost 4 bases and J lost 2 bases. This CDR3 is 15 amino acids long. Germline lookup yields CDR1 MNHEY and CDR2 SVGAGI. CDR3 nucleotides: TGTGCCAGCAGTTCCGGGACTAGCGGGACCTACGAGCAGTACTTC. As protein: CASSSGTSGTYEQYF.

The V gene is TRBV10-3, the J gene TRBJ2-4, with 9 bases matching TRBD2. Germline V gives CDR1 ENHRY, CDR2 SYGVKD. V shed 0 bases and J 9 bases; nucleotides not matched to a gene: 6. This CDR3 is 15 amino acids long. Written as DNA, the CDR3 is TGTGCCATCAGTGAGTCGAATAGCGGGGGTGGCATTCAGTACTTC. Its protein product is CAISESNSGGGIQYF.

Concerning this clone itself: The sample holds other DNA sequences that translate to the same CDR3. The genes are TRBV9 and TRBJ2-1; TRBD2 is a possible D gene (5 bases). Germline lookup yields CDR1 SGDLS and CDR2 YYNGEE. V gave up 4 bases and J gave up 0 bases, with 11 bases separating them. CDR3 length: 15 amino acids. The CDR3 region is CASSPRGNSYNEQFF. CDR3 nucleotides: TGTGCCAGCAGCCCCCGGGGTAACTCCTACAATGAGCAGTTCTTC.

The chain joins TRBV30 to TRBJ2-5; 9 nucleotides match TRBD2. The CDR3 has 14 amino acids. CDR1 and CDR2 from the germline V gene are GTSNPN and SVGIG (reference sequence). V shed 3 bases and J 4 bases; nucleotides not matched to a gene: 6. Here the CDR3 reads CAWSGAGGGETQYF. CDR3 nucleotides: TGTGCCTGGAGCGGCGCGGGGGGGGGAGAGACCCAGTACTTC.

The rearrangement links TRBV9 to TRBJ2-3; D uncertain. Germline values: CDR1 SGDLS, CDR2 YYNGEE. This CDR3 is built from 14 residues. Trimming removed 0 bases at V and 6 bases at J, with 11 bases between. CDR3 in amino acids: CASSVDLTGDTQYF. CDR3 DNA: TGTGCCAGCAGCGTAGATCTAACTGGGGATACGCAGTATTTT.

The CDR3, as DNA: TGTGCCAGTAGTACAGTACCGGGACAGGGGATAGAAAAACTGTTTTTT. Its translation is CASSTVPGQGIEKLFF. This chain connects TRBV19 to TRBJ1-4; 10 nucleotides line up with TRBD1. The V gene's germline CDR1 is LNHDA and CDR2 SQIVND (reference sequence). V lost 4 bases to trimming and J lost 8 bases; unmatched junction nucleotides: 10. The length of the CDR3 is 16 residues.